A selection of T cell receptor beta chains follows, all from one sample in a study of glioma-infiltrating T cells. Via MiXCR, TCRdb re-called the multiplex PCR reads, giving one row per CDR3 protein. The sample consists of 150,000 to 200,000 distinct CDR3 sequences, roughly 45% of them appearing once. The specimen was glioma tissue, nonneoplastic brain tissue, or PBMCs (not recorded which). The receptors here all came from a human donor with low-grade glioma or glioblastoma, undergoing nonglioma brain surgery, or in good health (not recorded which). The CDR3 runs from the conserved cysteine through the conserved F or W. D genes are given only for firm matches. A clone size is listed for some rows: how often the clone was seen (once, few, many), or a class if it is expanded.

CDR3nt: TGCAGTGCAGGGGGGGGGAGAGAGACCCAGTACTTC
CDR3aa: CSAGGGRETQYF
j_gene: TRBJ2-5
abundance: many
d_gene: NA
v_gene: TRBV20-1

CDR3nt: TGTGCCAGCCGGGACAGGGCTATCGGGGAGCTGTTTTTT
CDR3aa: CASRDRAIGELFF
j_gene: TRBJ2-2
abundance: many
d_gene: TRBD1
v_gene: TRBV6-1

CDR3nt: TGTGCCAGCGCGTATCGGACAGCTGAAGCTTTCTTT
CDR3aa: CASAYRTAEAFF
j_gene: TRBJ1-1
abundance: many
d_gene: NA
v_gene: TRBV28

CDR3nt: TGTGCCAGCGGAGGACAGGGTAGACATGGCTACACCTTC
CDR3aa: CASGGQGRHGYTF
j_gene: TRBJ1-2
abundance: many
d_gene: TRBD1
v_gene: TRBV12-3/TRBV12-4

CDR3nt: TGTGCTAGTGGTTTGGCACCAGGGAAAGGAGAGACCCAGTACTTC
CDR3aa: CASGLAPGKGETQYF
j_gene: TRBJ2-5
abundance: NA
d_gene: NA
v_gene: TRBV12-5

CDR3nt: TGTGCCAGCAGTCGCAGACAGGGAATGTACGAGCAGTACTTC
CDR3aa: CASSRRQGMYEQYF
j_gene: TRBJ2-7
abundance: many
d_gene: TRBD1
v_gene: TRBV27

CDR3nt: TGCAGTCCGAAGACCGCGGGAACCACAGATACGCAGTATTTT
CDR3aa: CSPKTAGTTDTQYF
j_gene: TRBJ2-3
abundance: many
d_gene: NA
v_gene: TRBV20-1

CDR3nt: TGTGCCAGCAGCTTCCAAAGCGACACAGATACGCAGTATTTT
CDR3aa: CASSFQSDTDTQYF
j_gene: TRBJ2-3
abundance: many
d_gene: NA
v_gene: TRBV6-1

CDR3nt: TGTGCCAGCAGCTTAAGCCGGCTCAATGAGCAGTTCTTC
CDR3aa: CASSLSRLNEQFF
j_gene: TRBJ2-1
abundance: few
d_gene: NA
v_gene: TRBV7-6

CDR3nt: TGTGCCAGCAGCTTTACCGTGGGGACTGGAAACACCATATATTTT
CDR3aa: CASSFTVGTGNTIYF
j_gene: TRBJ1-3
abundance: many
d_gene: NA
v_gene: TRBV7-9

CDR3nt: TGCAGTGCTAGAGAACAGGGAGGATATTTGGAGACCCAGTACTTC
CDR3aa: CSAREQGGYLETQYF
j_gene: TRBJ2-5
abundance: many
d_gene: NA
v_gene: TRBV20-1

CDR3nt: TGTGCCAGTAGCCTAGGGATCGCGGACAGTCAGCCCCAGCATTTT
CDR3aa: CASSLGIADSQPQHF
j_gene: TRBJ1-5
abundance: once
d_gene: NA
v_gene: TRBV19

CDR3nt: TGTGCCAGCAGCCTAGAGAATCAGCCCCAGCATTTT
CDR3aa: CASSLENQPQHF
j_gene: TRBJ1-5
abundance: many
d_gene: NA
v_gene: TRBV28

CDR3nt: TGTGCCAGCACCAGGCCGGGGGAACACTACGAGCAGTACTTC
CDR3aa: CASTRPGEHYEQYF
j_gene: TRBJ2-7
abundance: NA
d_gene: NA
v_gene: TRBV6-6

CDR3nt: TGCAGCGTGGGGCTTTCCTACGAGAAGTACTTC
CDR3aa: CSVGLSYEKYF
j_gene: TRBJ2-7
abundance: NA
d_gene: NA
v_gene: TRBV29-1

CDR3nt: TGTGCCAGCAGTTTCTCCCGACAGGGCATTTCACCCCTCCACTTT
CDR3aa: CASSFSRQGISPLHF
j_gene: TRBJ1-6
abundance: NA
d_gene: TRBD1
v_gene: TRBV12-3/TRBV12-4

CDR3nt: TGCGCCAGCAGTCGGGGACAGGGCTACGAGCAGTACTTC
CDR3aa: CASSRGQGYEQYF
j_gene: TRBJ2-7
abundance: NA
d_gene: TRBD1
v_gene: TRBV10-1

CDR3nt: TGTGCCAGCTCGCCCGGCACAGGGGAAACAGATACGCAGTATTTT
CDR3aa: CASSPGTGETDTQYF
j_gene: TRBJ2-3
abundance: NA
d_gene: TRBD1
v_gene: TRBV18

CDR3nt: TGTGCCAGCAGCTTGGCGCAGGGGGCGCGTACTGAAGCTTTCTTT
CDR3aa: CASSLAQGARTEAFF
j_gene: TRBJ1-1
abundance: few
d_gene: TRBD1
v_gene: TRBV5-4

CDR3nt: TGCAGTGCTCCGAAGGCACTAGCGACGATAGAGAAGTACTTC
CDR3aa: CSAPKALATIEKYF
j_gene: TRBJ2-7
abundance: NA
d_gene: TRBD2
v_gene: TRBV20-1

CDR3nt: TGCAGTGAAGTAGGGGCCCTTCAAGAGACCCAGTACTTC
CDR3aa: CSEVGALQETQYF
j_gene: TRBJ2-5
abundance: many
d_gene: NA
v_gene: TRBV20-1

CDR3nt: TGTGCCAGCAGTCCGATTAGCGGGCCCCTTAAAGACAATGAGCAGTTCTTC
CDR3aa: CASSPISGPLKDNEQFF
j_gene: TRBJ2-1
abundance: many
d_gene: TRBD2
v_gene: TRBV28

CDR3nt: TGTGCCAGCAGCCAAGAGGGGCGCACTGAAGCTTTCTTT
CDR3aa: CASSQEGRTEAFF
j_gene: TRBJ1-1
abundance: NA
d_gene: NA
v_gene: TRBV3-1

CDR3nt: TGTGCCACCAAGACAGGCATCCTCCAAGAGACCCAGTACTTC
CDR3aa: CATKTGILQETQYF
j_gene: TRBJ2-5
abundance: NA
d_gene: NA
v_gene: TRBV6-6

CDR3nt: TGTGCCAGCAGTTTAGACAGCCGCGGCTACACCTTC
CDR3aa: CASSLDSRGYTF
j_gene: TRBJ1-2
abundance: NA
d_gene: NA
v_gene: TRBV12-3/TRBV12-4

CDR3nt: TGTGCCAGCAGCTTCAAGTGGGGGGGAGGGCCCCACTCTGGAAACACCATATATTTT
CDR3aa: CASSFKWGGGPHSGNTIYF
j_gene: TRBJ1-3
abundance: NA
d_gene: NA
v_gene: TRBV11-2

CDR3nt: TGTGCCAGCAGCACACAAGGGGTCTCGGGGGCCAACGTCCTGACTTTC
CDR3aa: CASSTQGVSGANVLTF
j_gene: TRBJ2-6
abundance: few
d_gene: NA
v_gene: TRBV7-8

CDR3nt: TGCAGTGCTAGAGAAATGGCCCGGACAGGAAACACTGAAGCTTCCTTT
CDR3aa: CSAREMARTGNTEASF
j_gene: TRBJ1-1
abundance: NA
d_gene: TRBD1
v_gene: TRBV20-1

CDR3nt: TGTGCCACCAGGGGTCTATCCTACAATGAGCAGTTCTTC
CDR3aa: CATRGLSYNEQFF
j_gene: TRBJ2-1
abundance: many
d_gene: NA
v_gene: TRBV24-1

CDR3nt: TGTGCCAGCAGCCAAGTCCACAAGGGTTCCTACAATGAGCAGTTCTTC
CDR3aa: CASSQVHKGSYNEQFF
j_gene: TRBJ2-1
abundance: NA
d_gene: NA
v_gene: TRBV14

CDR3nt: TGTGCCAGCAACCAAGGCTTAAGAGAAGCCGAGCAGTACTTC
CDR3aa: CASNQGLREAEQYF
j_gene: TRBJ2-7
abundance: NA
d_gene: NA
v_gene: TRBV7-2

CDR3nt: TGTGCAAGCCAGGAGGGGTTCGCTTTCTTT
CDR3aa: CASQEGFAFF
j_gene: TRBJ1-1
abundance: once
d_gene: NA
v_gene: TRBV2

CDR3nt: TGCGCCAGCAGTGAGTCGAGTCAGAACCAAGAGACCCAGTACTTC
CDR3aa: CASSESSQNQETQYF
j_gene: TRBJ2-5
abundance: NA
d_gene: NA
v_gene: TRBV10-1

CDR3nt: TGTGCCAGCAGTTTCGGACAGGGAAATTGGCCCCAGCATTTT
CDR3aa: CASSFGQGNWPQHF
j_gene: TRBJ1-5
abundance: many
d_gene: TRBD1
v_gene: TRBV28

CDR3nt: TGTGCCAGCAGTTTTGGGGCTTCTGGGGCCAACGTCCTGACTTTC
CDR3aa: CASSFGASGANVLTF
j_gene: TRBJ2-6
abundance: once
d_gene: NA
v_gene: TRBV28

CDR3nt: TGCAGTGCTAGAGATATGAGGCAGTTTAATTCACCCCTCCACTTT
CDR3aa: CSARDMRQFNSPLHF
j_gene: TRBJ1-6
abundance: many
d_gene: NA
v_gene: TRBV20-1

CDR3nt: TGTGCCAGCGGACTAGCGAAATACGAGCAGTACTTC
CDR3aa: CASGLAKYEQYF
j_gene: TRBJ2-7
abundance: many
d_gene: TRBD2
v_gene: TRBV3-1

CDR3nt: TGCAGTGCTAGAATAGCGGGAGAATTCCCCAATGAGCAGTTCTTC
CDR3aa: CSARIAGEFPNEQFF
j_gene: TRBJ2-1
abundance: many
d_gene: TRBD2
v_gene: TRBV20-1

CDR3nt: TGTGCCAGGAGCCAAGAACGTATTGGGACCCAGTACTTC
CDR3aa: CARSQERIGTQYF
j_gene: TRBJ2-5
abundance: NA
d_gene: NA
v_gene: TRBV14

CDR3nt: TGTGCCTGGAGTTCCTCAGGAACTGGCTACACCTTC
CDR3aa: CAWSSSGTGYTF
j_gene: TRBJ1-2
abundance: NA
d_gene: NA
v_gene: TRBV30

CDR3nt: TGTGCCAGCAGCACCTCAACTAATGAAAAACTGTTTTTT
CDR3aa: CASSTSTNEKLFF
j_gene: TRBJ1-4
abundance: NA
d_gene: NA
v_gene: TRBV7-2

CDR3nt: TGTGCCAGTAGTATAAGAGGGTGGGATCAGCCCCAGCATTTT
CDR3aa: CASSIRGWDQPQHF
j_gene: TRBJ1-5
abundance: NA
d_gene: NA
v_gene: TRBV19

CDR3nt: TGTGCCAGCAGCGCCACGGACAGGGTTTATGGCTACACCTTC
CDR3aa: CASSATDRVYGYTF
j_gene: TRBJ1-2
abundance: NA
d_gene: TRBD1
v_gene: TRBV7-2

CDR3nt: TGCGCCAGCAGCGCCCACTTCCTAGGGGTTTACAATGAGGAGTTCTTC
CDR3aa: CASSAHFLGVYNEEFF
j_gene: TRBJ2-7
abundance: NA
d_gene: NA
v_gene: TRBV4-1

CDR3nt: TGTGCCAGCAGCCAACGCCCGGGGACTAGCGCGAATGAGCAATTATTC
CDR3aa: CASSQRPGTSANEQLF
j_gene: TRBJ2-1
abundance: NA
d_gene: TRBD2
v_gene: TRBV3-1

CDR3nt: TGTGACAGCAGTGAGGATGATAGGCAGTATTTT
CDR3aa: CDSSEDDRQYF
j_gene: TRBJ2-3
abundance: NA
d_gene: NA
v_gene: TRBV6-1

CDR3nt: TGTGCCAGCAGCCAAGAGAACACCCCTGTCTATGGCTACAACTTC
CDR3aa: CASSQENTPVYGYNF
j_gene: TRBJ1-2
abundance: NA
d_gene: NA
v_gene: TRBV3-1

CDR3nt: TGTGCCAGCAGCCAGGGACTCCTATTCACAGATACGCAGTATTTT
CDR3aa: CASSQGLLFTDTQYF
j_gene: TRBJ2-3
abundance: few
d_gene: NA
v_gene: TRBV7-9

CDR3nt: TGTGCCAGCAGCCAAGGGTGGGCGAATACAAACAATGAGCAGTTCTTC
CDR3aa: CASSQGWANTNNEQFF
j_gene: TRBJ2-1
abundance: NA
d_gene: NA
v_gene: TRBV3-1

CDR3nt: TGCAGTGCTCGAGGATCAGTAGTTGCAACTAATGAAAAACTGTTTTTT
CDR3aa: CSARGSVVATNEKLFF
j_gene: TRBJ1-4
abundance: many
d_gene: NA
v_gene: TRBV20-1